Listed here is a single T cell receptor beta chain. The sample comes from a study of blood T cell repertoires in COVID-19. About the research overall: The United States, Italy and Spain supplied acute and convalescent COVID-19 samples. Sample material is recorded as cDNA or gDNA derived from T cells, B-cell-depleted T cells, or PBMCs.

In the source study's methods: Estimation of nucleated cell counts was performed using reference gene primer amplification. The assay was immunoSEQ multiplex PCR, and TCRdb's table has in-frame clones only and misses some. D and trimming come from the DNA, and the V and J calls and clone size come from that table. The sample holds about 480,000 clones, about 89% seen once. Germline CDR1 is MNHEY and CDR2 is SVGAGI. The CDR3 has 14 residues. Trimming took 6 bases from V and 11 from J; bases not matched to a gene: 9. This receptor was identified in a woman in her thirties with acute or convalescent COVID-19. Material: peripheral blood. V and J are TRBV6-5 and TRBJ1-6; 8 nucleotides line up with TRBD1. The CDR3 loop reads CASRKQGGGAPLHF. The CDR3 DNA follows: TGTGCCAGCAGAAAACAGGGGGGTGGTGCACCCCTCCACTTT.